These T cell receptor beta chains were read from a single sample in a study of CD8 T cells in Susac syndrome. One entry per CDR3 protein, called by TCRdb with MiXCR from the immunoSEQ multiplex PCR reads. The sample contains approximately 190,000 distinct CDR3 sequences, approximately 93% of which appear only once. Sequencing was performed on CD4+ T cells from PBMCs. These receptors were obtained from a human donor in good health. CDR3s include the opening cysteine and the closing phenylalanine or tryptophan. D genes are given only for firm matches. Expanded clones get a size class; other rows say once, few or many, or leave the size out.

v_call	j_call	clone_size	d_call	cdr3_aa	cdr3_nt
TRBV6-2/TRBV6-3	TRBJ1-6	.	TRBD1	CASSYLGQGAANSPLHF	TGTGCCAGCAGTTACCTGGGACAGGGGGCGGCTAATTCACCCCTCCACTTT
TRBV7-8	TRBJ2-7	.	TRBD1	CASSPGTGIFLKSSYEQYF	TGTGCCAGCAGCCCTGGGACAGGGATTTTCTTAAAGAGCTCCTACGAGCAGTACTTC
TRBV28	TRBJ2-7	.	TRBD1	CASSSFSQGIEQYF	TGTGCCAGCAGTTCCTTCTCACAGGGGATCGAGCAGTACTTC
TRBV20-1	TRBJ2-5	.	TRBD2	CSAGKTSGGVQETQYF	TGCAGTGCTGGAAAAACTAGCGGGGGTGTCCAAGAGACCCAGTACTTC
TRBV4-2	TRBJ2-1	.	TRBD2	CASSQGSGGVNEQFF	TGTGCCAGCAGCCAAGGGAGCGGGGGCGTAAATGAGCAGTTCTTC
TRBV19	TRBJ2-7	.	.	CASSRAELYEQYF	TGTGCCAGTAGTAGGGCCGAACTCTACGAGCAGTACTTC
TRBV14	TRBJ1-5	once	TRBD1	CASSHSGQGAPQHF	TGTGCCAGCAGCCACTCTGGACAGGGGGCCCCCCAGCATTTT
TRBV6-5	TRBJ2-1	.	TRBD1	CASSYSRDRGREFF	TGTGCCAGCAGTTATTCGCGGGACAGGGGGCGAGAGTTCTTC
TRBV14	TRBJ2-3	.	.	CASSSGRDTQYF	TGTGCCAGCAGCTCCGGGAGAGATACGCAGTATTTT
TRBV6-2/TRBV6-3	TRBJ1-2	.	.	CASSSNLRQVHGYTF	TGTGCCAGCAGTTCCAATTTACGACAGGTGCATGGCTACACCTTC
TRBV4-1	TRBJ1-1	.	TRBD1	CASSQDKKGAQNTEAFF	TGCGCCAGCAGCCAAGATAAAAAGGGGGCGCAGAACACTGAAGCTTTCTTT
TRBV20-1	TRBJ1-6	once	.	CSADRPSIGSPLHF	TGCAGTGCTGATCGGCCCTCGATAGGCTCACCCCTCCACTTT
TRBV7-6	TRBJ2-3	.	.	CASSLASAQVADTQYF	TGTGCCAGCAGCTTAGCGAGCGCCCAAGTCGCAGATACGCAGTATTTT
TRBV6-5	TRBJ1-1	.	.	CASSYGWNTEAFF	TGTGCCAGCAGTTACGGCTGGAACACTGAAGCTTTCTTT
TRBV29-1	TRBJ1-3	.	TRBD1	CSVTGTGGFGNTIYF	TGCAGCGTAACCGGGACAGGGGGTTTTGGAAACACCATATATTTT
TRBV4-1	TRBJ2-7	.	TRBD1	CASSYPGQSSYEQYF	TGCGCCAGCAGTTATCCGGGACAGAGCTCCTACGAGCAGTACTTC
TRBV19	TRBJ1-2	once	.	CASSSAGFYGYTF	TGTGCCAGTAGTTCGGCAGGGTTCTATGGCTACACCTTC
TRBV7-9	TRBJ1-2	.	.	CASTQQGGDYGYTF	TGTGCCAGCACCCAACAAGGAGGGGACTATGGCTACACCTTC
TRBV11-2	TRBJ2-5	.	.	CASSTGPETQYF	TGTGCCAGCAGCACCGGGCCAGAGACCCAGTACTTC
TRBV29-1	TRBJ1-1	.	.	CSGRQRSNTEAFF	TGCAGCGGGCGACAGAGGTCGAACACTGAAGCTTTCTTT
TRBV5-1	TRBJ1-1	.	TRBD1	CASSSTGGRMNTEAFF	TGCGCCAGCAGTTCTACAGGGGGCCGGATGAACACTGAAGCTTTCTTT
TRBV11-2	TRBJ1-5	once	.	CASREGGGSNQPQHF	TGTGCCAGCAGGGAGGGAGGAGGGAGCAATCAGCCCCAGCATTTT
TRBV19	TRBJ2-3	.	TRBD2	CASSNGGAVDTQYF	TGTGCCAGTAGTAACGGGGGGGCCGTAGATACGCAGTATTTT
TRBV29-1	TRBJ2-7	.	TRBD2	CSVLPGLASYEQYF	TGCAGCGTCCTTCCGGGACTAGCCTCATACGAGCAGTACTTC
TRBV29-1	TRBJ1-1	once	.	CSVEGGWGPNTEAFF	TGCAGCGTTGAAGGGGGCTGGGGGCCGAACACTGAAGCTTTCTTT
TRBV29-1	TRBJ2-1	.	.	CSVEDRRRVHNEQFF	TGCAGCGTTGAAGATCGGCGGCGGGTACACAATGAGCAGTTCTTC
TRBV23-1	TRBJ2-7	.	.	CASSQIVRECRSYEQYF	TGCGCCAGCAGTCAGATAGTGAGGGAGTGTCGGTCCTACGAGCAGTACTTC
TRBV2	TRBJ2-2	.	.	CASSAPRETGELFF	TGTGCCAGCAGTGCCCCCCGGGAGACCGGGGAGCTGTTTTTT
TRBV20-1	TRBJ2-1	.	TRBD2	CSARGLAGSWEQFF	TGCAGTGCTAGAGGGCTAGCGGGGTCTTGGGAGCAGTTCTTC
TRBV4-1	TRBJ1-4	.	TRBD1	CASSRRDRGKLFF	TGCGCCAGCAGCCGGAGGGACAGGGGCAAACTGTTTTTT
TRBV28	TRBJ2-5	once	.	CASSSHRATYQETQYF	TGTGCCAGCAGTTCCCACAGGGCCACGTACCAAGAGACCCAGTACTTC
TRBV5-1	TRBJ1-2	.	.	CASSWIRGGGYTF	TGCGCCAGCAGCTGGATTCGGGGAGGTGGCTACACCTTC
TRBV7-2	TRBJ2-3	.	.	CASLFEGTRGTDTQYF	TGTGCCAGCCTATTCGAAGGGACAAGGGGCACAGATACGCAGTATTTT
TRBV9	TRBJ2-1	.	.	CASSADSQGVYNEQFF	TGTGCCAGCAGCGCGGACTCCCAAGGTGTCTACAATGAGCAGTTCTTC
TRBV28	TRBJ1-6	.	.	CASSLGGGAGSPLHF	TGTGCCAGCAGTTTAGGCGGCGGAGCAGGTTCACCCCTCCACTTT
TRBV2	TRBJ1-5	few	.	CASSRGGGNQPQHF	TGTGCCAGCAGTCGTGGTGGCGGCAATCAGCCCCAGCATTTT
TRBV10-3	TRBJ1-1	.	TRBD1	CAIQGVLYTEAFF	TGTGCCATCCAGGGGGTGTTATACACTGAAGCTTTCTTT
TRBV6-2/TRBV6-3	TRBJ1-1	.	TRBD1	CASSDRRTEAFF	TGTGCCAGCTCGGACAGGCGGACTGAAGCTTTCTTT
TRBV28	TRBJ1-1	.	.	CASSRPIGNTEAFF	TGTGCCAGCAGTCGCCCTATAGGAAACACTGAAGCTTTCTTT
TRBV2	TRBJ2-1	.	.	CASSVGTLSYNEQFF	TGTGCCAGCAGTGTCGGGACCCTCTCCTACAATGAGCAGTTCTTC
TRBV3-1	TRBJ2-7	.	.	CASSRNPDSHYEQYF	TGTGCCAGCAGTCGAAACCCGGACTCCCACTACGAGCAGTACTTC
TRBV4-1	TRBJ1-6	.	.	CASSHSGGPLHF	TGCGCCAGCAGTCATAGCGGCGGACCCCTCCACTTT
TRBV7-9	TRBJ2-5	.	TRBD2	CASSPIAGEQRETQYF	TGTGCCAGCAGCCCAATAGCGGGGGAGCAACGGGAGACCCAGTACTTC
TRBV6-6	TRBJ2-2	.	.	CASTPLGSNTGELFF	TGTGCCAGCACTCCATTAGGGTCGAACACCGGGGAGCTGTTTTTT
TRBV20-1	TRBJ1-5	.	.	CSARKSNQPQHF	TGCAGTGCTAGAAAGAGCAATCAGCCCCAGCATTTT
TRBV12-3/TRBV12-4	TRBJ1-2	few	TRBD1	CASSLRGQDGYTF	TGTGCCAGCAGTTTGAGGGGGCAGGATGGCTACACCTTC
TRBV2	TRBJ1-3	.	.	CASSLRLGDTIYF	TGTGCCAGCAGCCTCAGGTTGGGGGACACCATATATTTT
TRBV7-3	TRBJ2-3	.	.	CASSLSTRTDTQYF	TGTGCCAGCAGCTTAAGCACCCGCACAGATACGCAGTATTTT
TRBV3-1	TRBJ2-4	.	TRBD2	CASSQEGAKRGGSKNIQYF	TGTGCCAGCAGCCAAGAAGGGGCCAAGCGGGGAGGGTCCAAAAACATTCAGTACTTC
TRBV7-9	TRBJ1-5	.	.	CASIEIRRDSNQPQHF	TGTGCCAGCATCGAGATCAGGCGAGATAGCAATCAGCCCCAGCATTTT
TRBV10-3	TRBJ2-2	.	TRBD1	CAISETDRVAGELFF	TGTGCCATCAGTGAGACCGACAGGGTGGCCGGGGAGCTGTTTTTT